This passage covers 21 T cell receptor beta chains from one sample sequenced in a study of Tregs in tolerant kidney transplant recipients. Method: immunoSEQ multiplex PCR; TCRdb's copy keeps in-frame clones and lacks some. Among roughly 120,000 clones listed, about 90% were seen once. Sequencing was done on a sample of CD4+ T cells from blood. Receptor source: a human donor in good health.

This clone was seen a single time. The genes are TRBV6-5 and TRBJ1-2, with D perhaps matching TRBD1 (5 bases). Germline CDR1 reads MNHEY; CDR2 reads SVGAGI. The CDR3 runs to 13 residues. Trimming pared 0 bases from V and 4 bases from J, leaving 6 bases between. The DNA of the CDR3 is TGTGCCAGCAGTTACTCGGGGGGCTATGGCTACACCTTC. Amino acid sequence: CASSYSGGYGYTF.

The rearrangement links TRBV2 to TRBJ2-3; TRBD1 or TRBD2 may be the D gene (5 bases each). CDR1 and CDR2 (germline): SNHLY, FYNNEI. The CDR3 has 12 residues. The germline V and J ends were trimmed by 7 bases and 4 bases, with 9 bases remaining between them. Written as DNA, the CDR3 is TGTGCCAGCACCCGAGGGGCAGATACGCAGTATTTT. Its translation: CASTRGADTQYF.

This chain links TRBV25-1 with TRBJ1-2; 8 nucleotides agree with TRBD1. The CDR3 consists of 14 residues. Germline CDR1 is MGHDK and CDR2 is SYGVNS. V lost 6 bases, J lost 3 bases, and 6 bases stayed unmatched. In DNA, the CDR3 is TGTGCCAGCAGCATTGGACAGGGTGACTATGGCTACACCTTC. Its translation: CASSIGQGDYGYTF.

There are a few counts of this clone. This rearrangement joins TRBV5-4 to TRBJ2-3, with 9 positions matching TRBD2. V shed 5 bases, J shed 1 base, and the junction held 5 bases outside the gene matches. CDR3 size: 15 residues. Germline-derived CDR1 and CDR2 are SGHNT and YYREEE (reference sequence). CDR3 sequence reads: CASRSPSGGTDTQYF. The CDR3 DNA sequence: TGTGCCAGCAGATCCCCTAGCGGGGGCACAGATACGCAGTATTTT.

The V and J genes are TRBV29-1 and TRBJ1-2; the D is unclear. The length of the CDR3 is 12 residues. V was shortened by 4 bases and J by 6 bases, with 12 bases between the two germline ends. From germline, CDR1 is SQVTM and CDR2 ANQGSEA. The CDR3 spells CSVARTNHGYTF. The CDR3 nucleotides are TGCAGCGTTGCACGAACCAACCATGGCTACACCTTC.

The chain is built from TRBV27 and TRBJ2-3; no firm D call. Between the trimmed V and J ends, which lost 1 base and 0 bases, there was a span of 11 bases. This CDR3 has 16 residues. CDR1 and CDR2 (germline): MNHEY, SMNVEV (reference sequence). The CDR3 region is CASSLWLGSSTDTQYF. The CDR3 DNA follows: TGTGCCAGCAGTTTATGGCTGGGTTCGAGCACAGATACGCAGTATTTT.

The chain joins TRBV5-1 to TRBJ2-1; tentatively, D is TRBD2 (6 bases). Germline V gives CDR1 SGHRS, CDR2 YFSETQ. This CDR3 is 15 amino acids long. Deletions cut 1 base from V and 6 bases from J, with 14 bases between. CDR3: CASSLPRGRINEQFF. In nucleotides, the CDR3 is TGCGCCAGCAGCTTGCCCCGGGGGAGAATCAATGAGCAGTTCTTC. The whole variable domain, filled in from reference TRBV5-1 and TRBJ2-1, reads KAGVTQTPRYLIKTRGQQVTLSCSPISGHRSVSWYQQTPGQGLQFLFEYFSETQRNKGNFPGRFSGRQFSNSRSEMNVSTLELGDSALYLCASSLPRGRINEQFFGPGTRLTVL.

The chain has TRBV2 and TRBJ1-1, with 9 nucleotides matching TRBD1. Germline V gene data show CDR1 as SNHLY and CDR2 as FYNNEI. Trimming at V came to 4 bases and at J to 4 bases, leaving 4 bases not matched to a gene. The CDR3 runs to 14 residues. In DNA form, the CDR3 reads TGTGCCAGCAGTGGTTTGACAGGGGGCACTGAAGCTTTCTTT. This gives the protein CASSGLTGGTEAFF.

The chain recombines TRBV30 with TRBJ1-5; D is unclear. V was trimmed by 2 bases and J by 4 bases, leaving 9 bases between them. The length of the CDR3 is 13 residues. Germline-derived CDR1 and CDR2 are GTSNPN and SVGIG (reference sequence). The CDR3 here is CAWSLTQNQPQHF. Here the CDR3 DNA reads TGTGCCTGGAGTCTGACCCAAAATCAGCCCCAGCATTTT. Filled out from reference TRBV30 and TRBJ1-5, the complete variable domain reads SQTIHQWPATLVQPVGSPLSLECTVEGTSNPNLYWYRQAAGRGLQLLFYSVGIGQISSEVPQNLSASRPQDRQFILSSKKLLLSDSGFYLCAWSLTQNQPQHFGDGTRLSIL.

A note on this clone: Additional DNA sequences in this sample encode the identical CDR3. V gene TRBV30 combines with J gene TRBJ1-3, with D perhaps matching TRBD1 (5 bases). The CDR3 is 13 amino acids. Looked up from germline, CDR1 is GTSNPN and CDR2 is SVGIG (reference sequence). V gave up 2 bases and J gave up 2 bases, with 7 bases separating them. The CDR3 DNA reads as TGTGCCTGGAGTAGGGGCCCTGGAAACACCATATATTTT. Translated: CAWSRGPGNTIYF.

The chain is built from TRBV19 and TRBJ1-2; 7 bases agree with TRBD1. Germline CDR1 LNHDA, CDR2 SQIVND (reference sequence). The CDR3 is made up of 16 amino acids. Germline trimming cut 5 bases from V and 0 bases from J; bases unmatched to any gene: 9. CDR3 nucleotides: TGTGCCAGTAGTGAAGACAGGGTAAAGGCTAACTATGGCTACACCTTC. This codes for CASSEDRVKANYGYTF.

The chain couples TRBV7-8 to TRBJ2-3; D is ambiguous. Germline V gives CDR1 SGHVS, CDR2 FQNEAQ. Trimming left V 3 bases short and J 0 bases short, with 4 bases between. The CDR3 has 13 amino acids. CDR3 DNA: TGTGCCAGCAGCTTCCCCAGCACAGATACGCAGTATTTT. Amino acids: CASSFPSTDTQYF.

This clone showed up just once. This sequence joins TRBV7-8 and TRBJ1-5; 7 positions match TRBD1. There are 16 residues in the CDR3. The germline CDR1 and CDR2 sequences are SGHVS and FQNEAQ. V was clipped by 5 bases and J by 0 bases; unmatched bases: 7. The CDR3 DNA reads TGTGCCAGCAGCCACGGGACAGCTGATAGCAATCAGCCCCAGCATTTT. This translates into CASSHGTADSNQPQHF.

This clone was observed a single time. V is TRBV11-2 and J is TRBJ1-4; possible D gene TRBD1, 6 bases. The V end was cut by 2 bases, the J end by 4 bases, with 20 bases between. CDR3 length: 18 amino acids. Looked up from germline, CDR1 is SGHAT and CDR2 is FQNNGV. CDR3 sequence: CASSLRGLGGSYNEKLFF. The DNA of the CDR3 is TGTGCCAGCAGCTTAAGGGGATTAGGGGGGTCCTATAATGAAAAACTGTTTTTT.

J is TRBJ2-3 and V is TRBV2; tentatively, D is TRBD2 (6 bases). V dropped 6 bases and J dropped 4 bases, with 11 bases sitting between them. This CDR3 has 13 residues. Germline CDR1 and CDR2: SNHLY and FYNNEI. CDR3: CASRLTGADTQYF. The CDR3 region has the DNA TGTGCCAGCAGGCTCACGGGGGCAGATACGCAGTATTTT.

The chain joins TRBV29-1 to TRBJ2-3; 11 bases agree with TRBD1. V shed 4 bases, J shed 4 bases, and the junction held 4 bases outside the gene matches. The CDR3 consists of 14 residues. Germline CDR1 reads SQVTM; CDR2 reads ANQGSEA. The CDR3, as DNA: TGCAGCGTTGTTAGGACAGGGGGCCCAGATACGCAGTATTTT. Protein: CSVVRTGGPDTQYF.

The chain links TRBV5-1 to TRBJ2-5, with TRBD1 identical over 7 bases. The CDR3 totals 15 residues. With V trimmed by 6 bases and J by 1 base, 9 bases remained unmatched. Germline V gene sequence: CDR1 SGHRS, CDR2 YFSETQ. The CDR3 here is CASTPGQRIQETQYF. CDR3 DNA: TGCGCCAGCACGCCGGGACAGAGGATCCAAGAGACCCAGTACTTC.

The chain recombines TRBV5-1 with TRBJ2-5, with TRBD1 matching 7 bases. Germline loops: CDR1 SGHRS, CDR2 YFSETQ. Trimming cost V 0 bases and J 2 bases; bases outside gene matches: 4. This CDR3 contains 15 residues. The CDR3 reads CASSLGQGQQETQYF. The CDR3 DNA reads as TGCGCCAGCAGCTTGGGACAGGGCCAGCAAGAGACCCAGTACTTC.

The rearrangement uses TRBV4-1 and TRBJ2-5; D tentatively reads TRBD1 or TRBD2 (6 bases each). The CDR3 loop spans 16 amino acids. Trimming left V 5 bases short and J 0 bases short, with 16 bases between. The V gene's germline CDR1 is MGHRA and CDR2 YSYEKL. For the CDR3, the DNA is TGCGCCAGCAGCTGGAGGGGGGTCATGTACCAAGAGACCCAGTACTTC. This gives the protein CASSWRGVMYQETQYF.

The J gene is TRBJ1-3, the V gene TRBV19; 7 positions match TRBD1. The germline gives CDR1 LNHDA, CDR2 SQIVND (reference sequence). CDR3 length: 14 amino acids. Unmatched junction bases numbered 3, after V lost 3 bases and J lost 4 bases. The CDR3 loop is CASSIGTAGNTIYF. In DNA form, the CDR3 reads TGTGCCAGTAGTATCGGGACAGCCGGAAACACCATATATTTT.

This clone appeared a single time. The chain has TRBV15 and TRBJ2-1; TRBD2 agrees at 8 bases. Losses at the gene ends were 1 base for V and 10 bases for J; bases not matched to a gene: 9. The CDR3 contains 15 residues. Germline V gives CDR1 LNHNV, CDR2 YYDKDF (reference sequence). CDR3 protein: CATSRVRVAGKEQFF. CDR3 in DNA: TGTGCCACCAGCAGAGTACGGGTAGCGGGAAAGGAGCAGTTCTTC.